The rows below give T cell receptor beta chains drawn from one sample of a study of shared clonotypes between healthy human individuals. Sequencing used immunoSEQ multiplex PCR; TCRdb keeps in-frame clones, though not all of them. Here the sample spans around 2,000,000 clones, 90% to 95% being singletons. The sequenced sample consisted of naive CD4+ T cells sorted from blood. Receptor source: a man aged 18 to 35 in good health. Each CDR3 is given with its conserved first and last residue. Each record gives: J gene, V gene, D gene, clone size, CDR3 protein, CDR3 DNA. D genes are given only for firm matches. Clone size, where shown, is once, few, many, or a class for clones that have expanded.

>TRBJ2-1|TRBV29-1|TRBD2|-
CSVPQSGRASNEQFF
TGCAGCGTTCCCCAAAGTGGGAGGGCCTCGAATGAGCAGTTCTTC
>TRBJ2-2|TRBV18|TRBD1|-
CASSPPGTGNTGELFF
TGTGCCAGCTCACCCCCGGGGACAGGGAACACCGGGGAGCTGTTTTTT
>TRBJ2-1|TRBV2|TRBD1|-
CASRLDRGSYNEQFF
TGTGCCAGCAGGCTAGACAGGGGATCCTACAATGAGCAGTTCTTC
>TRBJ1-2|TRBV5-1|-|-
CASSLTLNNYGYTF
TGCGCCAGCAGCTTGACCCTTAACAACTATGGCTACACCTTC
>TRBJ2-7|TRBV10-1|-|-
CASSESYRDEQYF
TGCGCCAGCAGTGAGTCGTACAGGGACGAGCAGTACTTC
>TRBJ2-3|TRBV9|-|once
CASSPLGQGVDTQYF
TGTGCCAGCAGCCCCCTGGGCCAGGGAGTGGATACGCAGTATTTT
>TRBJ1-1|TRBV6-5|-|-
CASSLSDSRGTEAFF
TGTGCCAGCAGTCTTTCAGACAGTCGAGGCACTGAAGCTTTCTTT
>TRBJ2-5|TRBV10-2|TRBD2|-
CASSGGPGLAEETQYF
TGCGCCAGCAGTGGGGGGCCGGGACTAGCGGAAGAGACCCAGTACTTC
>TRBJ2-5|TRBV28|-|-
CASSWGLGGPQETQYF
TGTGCCAGCAGTTGGGGCTTAGGCGGTCCACAAGAGACCCAGTACTTC
>TRBJ2-7|TRBV5-4|TRBD1|-
CASSSPLGQSPYEQYF
TGTGCCAGCAGCTCCCCTTTGGGACAGTCTCCCTACGAGCAGTACTTC
>TRBJ1-5|TRBV10-2|TRBD1|once
CASSGLTGAQPQHF
TGCGCCAGCAGTGGCTTGACAGGGGCGCAGCCCCAGCATTTT
>TRBJ1-2|TRBV5-4|-|-
CASTRIGASNYGYTF
TGTGCCAGCACCCGGATAGGGGCCTCTAACTATGGCTACACCTTC
>TRBJ1-2|TRBV28|-|-
CASSLLQAVDGYTF
TGTGCCAGCAGTTTATTACAGGCCGTGGATGGCTACACCTTC
>TRBJ1-2|TRBV6-5|TRBD1|-
CASSSGTGRYGYTF
TGTGCCAGCAGCTCCGGGACAGGGCGCTATGGCTACACCTTC
>TRBJ2-7|TRBV5-1|-|-
CASGALDSLVGEQYF
TGCGCCAGCGGAGCACTGGACAGTCTGGTGGGGGAGCAGTACTTC
>TRBJ2-6|TRBV2|-|-
CASSPRYGFSGANVLTF
TGTGCCAGCAGCCCCCGTTACGGCTTTTCTGGGGCCAACGTCCTGACTTTC
>TRBJ2-1|TRBV5-1|-|-
CASSFGSGQNNEQFF
TGCGCCAGCAGCTTTGGTAGCGGACAAAACAATGAGCAGTTCTTC